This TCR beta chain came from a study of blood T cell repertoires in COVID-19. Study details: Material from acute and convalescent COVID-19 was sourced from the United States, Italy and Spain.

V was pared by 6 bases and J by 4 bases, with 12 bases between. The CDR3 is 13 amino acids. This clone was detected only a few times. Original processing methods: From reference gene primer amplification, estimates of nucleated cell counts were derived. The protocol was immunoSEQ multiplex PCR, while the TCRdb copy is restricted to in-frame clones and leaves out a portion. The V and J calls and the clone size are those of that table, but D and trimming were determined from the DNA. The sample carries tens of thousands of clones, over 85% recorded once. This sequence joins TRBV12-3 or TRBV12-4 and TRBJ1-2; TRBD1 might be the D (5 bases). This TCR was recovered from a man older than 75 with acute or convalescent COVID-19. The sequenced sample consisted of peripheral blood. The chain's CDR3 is CASRPDSIYGYTF. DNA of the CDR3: TGTGCCAGCAGACCCGACAGCATCTATGGCTACACCTTC.